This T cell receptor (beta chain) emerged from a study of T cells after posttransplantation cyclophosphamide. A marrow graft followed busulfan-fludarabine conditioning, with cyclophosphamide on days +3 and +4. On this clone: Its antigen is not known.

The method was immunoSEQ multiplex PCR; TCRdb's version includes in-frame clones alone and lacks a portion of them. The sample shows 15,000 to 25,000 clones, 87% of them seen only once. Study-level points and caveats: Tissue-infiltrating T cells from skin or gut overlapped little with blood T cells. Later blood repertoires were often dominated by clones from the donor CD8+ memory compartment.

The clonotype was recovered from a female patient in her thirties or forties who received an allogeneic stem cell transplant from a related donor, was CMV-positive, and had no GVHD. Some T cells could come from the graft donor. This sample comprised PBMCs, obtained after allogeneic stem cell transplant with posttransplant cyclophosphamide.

In DNA, the CDR3 is TGTGCCATCGGAACGGGTCCGTTAGAAGCTTTCTTT. Protein sequence: CAIGTGPLEAFF. This sequence joins TRBV10-3 and TRBJ1-1; no definite D call. This CDR3 has 12 amino acids. Germline lookup yields CDR1 ENHRY and CDR2 SYGVKD. Deletions cut 8 bases from V and 8 bases from J, with 15 bases between.